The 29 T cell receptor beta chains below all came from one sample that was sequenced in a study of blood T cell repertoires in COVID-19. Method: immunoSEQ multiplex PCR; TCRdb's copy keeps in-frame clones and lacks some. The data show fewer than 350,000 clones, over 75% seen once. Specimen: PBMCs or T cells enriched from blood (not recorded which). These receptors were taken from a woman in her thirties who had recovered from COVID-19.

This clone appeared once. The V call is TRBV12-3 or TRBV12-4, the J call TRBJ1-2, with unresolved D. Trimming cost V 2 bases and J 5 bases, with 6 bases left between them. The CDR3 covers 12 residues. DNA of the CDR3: TGTGCCAGCAGTTTAAGAGAATATGGCTACACCTTC. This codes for CASSLREYGYTF.

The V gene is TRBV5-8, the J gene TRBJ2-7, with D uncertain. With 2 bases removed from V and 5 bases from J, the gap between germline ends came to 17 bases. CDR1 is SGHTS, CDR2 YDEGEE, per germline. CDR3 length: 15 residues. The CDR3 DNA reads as TGTGCCAGCAGCTTCGCTCTTTTGGAGCTCCACGAGCAGTACTTC. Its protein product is CASSFALLELHEQYF.

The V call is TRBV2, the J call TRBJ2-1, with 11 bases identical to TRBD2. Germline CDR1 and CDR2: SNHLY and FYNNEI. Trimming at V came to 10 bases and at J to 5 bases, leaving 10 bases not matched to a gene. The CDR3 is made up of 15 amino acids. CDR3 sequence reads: CATMRGTSGDNEQFF. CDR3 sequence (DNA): TGTGCCACAATGAGAGGGACTAGCGGCGACAATGAGCAGTTCTTC.

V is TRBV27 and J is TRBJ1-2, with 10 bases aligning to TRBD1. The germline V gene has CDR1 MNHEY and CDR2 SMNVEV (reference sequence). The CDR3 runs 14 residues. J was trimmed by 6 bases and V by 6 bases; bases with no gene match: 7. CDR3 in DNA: TGTGCCAGCAGGAAGCCGGGACAGGGGAATGGCTACACCTTC. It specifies CASRKPGQGNGYTF.

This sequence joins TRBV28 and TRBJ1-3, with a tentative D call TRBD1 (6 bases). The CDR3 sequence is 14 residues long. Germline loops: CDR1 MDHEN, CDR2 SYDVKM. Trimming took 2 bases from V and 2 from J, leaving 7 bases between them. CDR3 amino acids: CASSLTGPGNTIYF. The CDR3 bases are TGTGCCAGCAGTTTAACAGGGCCTGGAAACACCATATATTTT.

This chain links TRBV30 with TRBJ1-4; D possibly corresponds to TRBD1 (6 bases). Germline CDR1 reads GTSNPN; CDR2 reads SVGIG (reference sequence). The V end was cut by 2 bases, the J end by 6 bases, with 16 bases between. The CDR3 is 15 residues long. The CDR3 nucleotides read TGTGCCTGGAGTCCTTCCCCAGGGGTAGATGAAAAACTGTTTTTT. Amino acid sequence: CAWSPSPGVDEKLFF. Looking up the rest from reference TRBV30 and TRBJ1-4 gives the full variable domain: SQTIHQWPATLVQPVGSPLSLECTVEGTSNPNLYWYRQAAGRGLQLLFYSVGIGQISSEVPQNLSASRPQDRQFILSSKKLLLSDSGFYLCAWSPSPGVDEKLFFGSGTQLSVL.

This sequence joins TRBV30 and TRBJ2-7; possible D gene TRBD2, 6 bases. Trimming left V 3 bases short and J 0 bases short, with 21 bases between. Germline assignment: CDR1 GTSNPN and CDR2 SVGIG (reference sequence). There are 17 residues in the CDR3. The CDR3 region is CAWRSDALAFSSYEQYF. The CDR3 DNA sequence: TGTGCCTGGAGATCGGATGCTCTAGCGTTTAGCTCCTACGAGCAGTACTTC.

The CDR3 DNA follows: TGTGCCACCGAGACAGGGATGAGCGCTGAAGCTTTCTTT. It codes for CATETGMSAEAFF. The chain links TRBV28 to TRBJ1-1; 7 bases align to TRBD1. The CDR3 runs 13 residues. CDR1 and CDR2 from the germline V gene are MDHEN and SYDVKM. The ends lost 10 bases at V and 6 bases at J; junction bases unmatched: 11.

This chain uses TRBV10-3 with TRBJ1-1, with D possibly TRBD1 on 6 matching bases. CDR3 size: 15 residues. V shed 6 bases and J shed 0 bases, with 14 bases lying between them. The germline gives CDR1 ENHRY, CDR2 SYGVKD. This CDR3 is CAIRLRDTLNTEAFF. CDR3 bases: TGTGCCATCAGACTCCGGGACACTCTGAACACTGAAGCTTTCTTT.

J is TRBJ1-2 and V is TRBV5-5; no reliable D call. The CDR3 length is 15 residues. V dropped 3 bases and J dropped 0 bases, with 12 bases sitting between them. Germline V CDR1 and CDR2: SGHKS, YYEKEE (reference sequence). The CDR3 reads CASSWAGAANYGYTF. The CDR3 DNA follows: TGTGCCAGCAGCTGGGCCGGAGCGGCTAACTATGGCTACACCTTC.

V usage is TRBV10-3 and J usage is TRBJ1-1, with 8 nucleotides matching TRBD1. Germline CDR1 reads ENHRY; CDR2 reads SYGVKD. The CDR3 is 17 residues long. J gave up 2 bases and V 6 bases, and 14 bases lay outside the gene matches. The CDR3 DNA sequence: TGTGCCATCAGGCCAGCCCTCGGACAGGGCGGCAACACTGAAGCTTTCTTT. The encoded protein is CAIRPALGQGGNTEAFF.

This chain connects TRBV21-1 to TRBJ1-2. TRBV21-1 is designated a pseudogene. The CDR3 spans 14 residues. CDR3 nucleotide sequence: TGTGCCAGCAGTGTACCAGCGGGCAGCTATGGCTACACCTTC. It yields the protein CASSVPAGSYGYTF.

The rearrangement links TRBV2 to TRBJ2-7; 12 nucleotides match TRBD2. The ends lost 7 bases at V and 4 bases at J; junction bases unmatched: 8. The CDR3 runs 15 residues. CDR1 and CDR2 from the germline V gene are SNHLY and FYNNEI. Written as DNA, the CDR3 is TGTGCCAGCACACCCACTAGCGGGAGGCAGTACGAGCAGTACTTC. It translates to CASTPTSGRQYEQYF.

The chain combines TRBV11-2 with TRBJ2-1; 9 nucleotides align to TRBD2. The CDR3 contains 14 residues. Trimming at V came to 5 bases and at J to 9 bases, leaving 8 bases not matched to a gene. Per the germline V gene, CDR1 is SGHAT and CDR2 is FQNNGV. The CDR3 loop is CASSPLAGVVEQFF. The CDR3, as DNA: TGTGCCAGCAGCCCCTTAGCGGGGGTTGTTGAGCAGTTCTTC.

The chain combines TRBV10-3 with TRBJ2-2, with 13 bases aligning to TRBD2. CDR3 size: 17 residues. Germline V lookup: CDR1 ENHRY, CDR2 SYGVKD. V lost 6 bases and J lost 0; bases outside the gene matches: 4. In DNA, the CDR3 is TGTGCCATCAGCCCCGGACTAGCGGGGGCGAACACCGGGGAGCTGTTTTTT. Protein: CAISPGLAGANTGELFF.

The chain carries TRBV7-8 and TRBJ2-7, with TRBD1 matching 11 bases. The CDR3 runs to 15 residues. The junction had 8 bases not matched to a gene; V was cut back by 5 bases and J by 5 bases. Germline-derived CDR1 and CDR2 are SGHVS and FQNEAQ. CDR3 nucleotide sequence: TGTGCCAGCAGCACTAGGGGACAGGGGGGGAACGAGCAGTACTTC. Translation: CASSTRGQGGNEQYF. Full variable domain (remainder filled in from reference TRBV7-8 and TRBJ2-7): GAGVSQSPRYKVAKRGQDVALRCDPISGHVSLFWYQQALGQGPEFLTYFQNEAQLDKSGLPSDRFFAERPEGSVSTLKIQRTQQEDSAVYLCASSTRGQGGNEQYFGPGTRLTVT.

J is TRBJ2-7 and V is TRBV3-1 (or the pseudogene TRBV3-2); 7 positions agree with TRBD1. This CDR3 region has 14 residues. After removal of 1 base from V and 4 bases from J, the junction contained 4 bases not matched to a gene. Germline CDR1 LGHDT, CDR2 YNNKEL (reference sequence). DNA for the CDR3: TGTGCCAGCAGCCAAGTGAGGGGGCAGTACGAGCAGTACTTC. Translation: CASSQVRGQYEQYF.

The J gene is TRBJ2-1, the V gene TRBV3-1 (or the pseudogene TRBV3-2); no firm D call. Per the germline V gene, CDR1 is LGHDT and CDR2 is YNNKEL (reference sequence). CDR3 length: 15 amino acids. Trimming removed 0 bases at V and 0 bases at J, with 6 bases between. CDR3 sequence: CASSQDFNSYNEQFF. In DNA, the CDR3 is TGTGCCAGCAGCCAAGATTTTAACTCCTACAATGAGCAGTTCTTC.

CDR3 sequence reads: CASSLLAPSTDTQYF. The CDR3 DNA is TGTGCCAGCAGCTTACTAGCACCCAGCACAGATACGCAGTATTTT. The chain couples TRBV11-2 to TRBJ2-3; maybe TRBD2 (5 bases). The germline gives CDR1 SGHAT, CDR2 FQNNGV. The CDR3 is made up of 15 amino acids. The germline V and J ends were trimmed by 2 bases and 0 bases, with 9 bases remaining between them.

CDR3 DNA: TGTGCCAGCAGCCGTCGACAGGGCCTTAATTCACCCCTCCACTTT. It translates to CASSRRQGLNSPLHF. The gene calls are TRBV6-5 and TRBJ1-6; 7 bases fit TRBD1. The CDR3 covers 15 residues. The V segment lost 6 bases and the J segment 6 bases; nucleotides outside the gene matches: 8. Germline V CDR1 and CDR2: MNHEY, SVGAGI.

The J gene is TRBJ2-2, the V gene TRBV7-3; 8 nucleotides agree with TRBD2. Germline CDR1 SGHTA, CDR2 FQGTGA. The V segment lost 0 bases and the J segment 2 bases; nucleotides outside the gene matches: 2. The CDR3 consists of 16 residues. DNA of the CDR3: TGTGCCAGCAGCTTAACTAGCGGGATTAACACCGGGGAGCTGTTTTTT. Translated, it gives CASSLTSGINTGELFF.

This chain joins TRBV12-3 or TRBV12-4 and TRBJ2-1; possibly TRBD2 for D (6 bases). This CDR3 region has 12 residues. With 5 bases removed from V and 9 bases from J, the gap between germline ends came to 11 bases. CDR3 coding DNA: TGTGCCAGCAGTGGGGGAGGAAGTGAGCAGTTCTTC. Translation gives CASSGGGSEQFF.

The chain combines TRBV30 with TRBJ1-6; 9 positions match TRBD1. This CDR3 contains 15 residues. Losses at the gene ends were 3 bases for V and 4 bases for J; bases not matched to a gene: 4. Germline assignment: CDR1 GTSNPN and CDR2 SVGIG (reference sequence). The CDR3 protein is CAWSVGQGYNSPLHF. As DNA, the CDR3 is TGTGCCTGGAGCGTGGGACAGGGATATAATTCACCCCTCCACTTT.

The DNA for the CDR3 is TGTGCCAGCAGCCCCCGGGAGCGCTCTGGAAACACCATATATTTT. Translated: CASSPRERSGNTIYF. This chain joins TRBV13 and TRBJ1-3; unclear D gene. The germline CDR1 and CDR2 sequences are PRHDT and FYEKMQ (reference sequence). The germline V and J ends were trimmed by 5 bases and 0 bases, with 11 bases remaining between them. The CDR3 loop spans 15 amino acids.

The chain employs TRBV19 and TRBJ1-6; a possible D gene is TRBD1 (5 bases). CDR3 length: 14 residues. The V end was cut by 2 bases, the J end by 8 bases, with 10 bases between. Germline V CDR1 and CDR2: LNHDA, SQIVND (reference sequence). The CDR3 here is CASSIPGRDSPLHF. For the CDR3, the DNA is TGTGCCAGTAGTATACCAGGGAGGGATTCACCCCTCCACTTT.

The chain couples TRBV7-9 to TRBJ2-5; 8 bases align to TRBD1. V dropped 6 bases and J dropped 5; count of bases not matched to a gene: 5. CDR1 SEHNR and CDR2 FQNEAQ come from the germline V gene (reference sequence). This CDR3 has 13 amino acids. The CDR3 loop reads CASRSTGEETQYF. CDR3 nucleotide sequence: TGTGCCAGCAGGTCGACAGGGGAGGAGACCCAGTACTTC.

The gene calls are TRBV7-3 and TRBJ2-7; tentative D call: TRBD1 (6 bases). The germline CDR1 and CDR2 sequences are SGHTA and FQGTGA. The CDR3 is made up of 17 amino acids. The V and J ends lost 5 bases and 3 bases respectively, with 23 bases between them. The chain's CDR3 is CASSAHKTGTTDYEQYF. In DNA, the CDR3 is TGTGCCAGCAGCGCCCATAAAACGGGGACAACTGACTACGAGCAGTACTTC.

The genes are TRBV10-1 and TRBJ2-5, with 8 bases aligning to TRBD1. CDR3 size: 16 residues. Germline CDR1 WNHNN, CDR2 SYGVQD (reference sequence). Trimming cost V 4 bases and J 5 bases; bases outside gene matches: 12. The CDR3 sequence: CASSVGTGRAGETQYF. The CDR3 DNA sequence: TGCGCCAGCAGTGTGGGGACAGGCCGGGCAGGGGAGACCCAGTACTTC.

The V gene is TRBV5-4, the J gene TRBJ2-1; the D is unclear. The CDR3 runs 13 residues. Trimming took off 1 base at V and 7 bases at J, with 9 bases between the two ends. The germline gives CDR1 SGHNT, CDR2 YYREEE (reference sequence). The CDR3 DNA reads TGTGCCAGCAGCTTGTCTCCCTCTAATGAGCAGTTCTTC. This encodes CASSLSPSNEQFF. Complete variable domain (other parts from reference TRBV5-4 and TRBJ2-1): ETGVTQSPTHLIKTRGQQVTLRCSSQSGHNTVSWYQQALGQGPQFIFQYYREEENGRGNFPPRFSGLQFPNYSSELNVNALELDDSALYLCASSLSPSNEQFFGPGTRLTVL.